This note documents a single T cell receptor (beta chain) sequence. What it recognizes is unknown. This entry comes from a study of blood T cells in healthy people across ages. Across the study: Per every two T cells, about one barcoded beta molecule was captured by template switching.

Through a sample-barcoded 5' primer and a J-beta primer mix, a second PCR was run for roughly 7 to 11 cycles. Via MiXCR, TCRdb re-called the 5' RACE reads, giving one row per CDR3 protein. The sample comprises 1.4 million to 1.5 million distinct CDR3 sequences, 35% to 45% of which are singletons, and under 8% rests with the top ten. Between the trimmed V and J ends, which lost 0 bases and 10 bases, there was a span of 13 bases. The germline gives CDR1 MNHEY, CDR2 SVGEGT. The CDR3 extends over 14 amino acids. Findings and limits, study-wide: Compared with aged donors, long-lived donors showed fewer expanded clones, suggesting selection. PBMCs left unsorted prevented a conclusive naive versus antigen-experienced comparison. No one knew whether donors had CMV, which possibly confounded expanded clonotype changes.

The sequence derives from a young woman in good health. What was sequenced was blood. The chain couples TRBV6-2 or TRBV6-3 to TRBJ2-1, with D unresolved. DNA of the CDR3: TGTGCCAGCAGTTACTCGGCCATCGTTTACGAGCAGTTCTTC. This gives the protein CASSYSAIVYEQFF.